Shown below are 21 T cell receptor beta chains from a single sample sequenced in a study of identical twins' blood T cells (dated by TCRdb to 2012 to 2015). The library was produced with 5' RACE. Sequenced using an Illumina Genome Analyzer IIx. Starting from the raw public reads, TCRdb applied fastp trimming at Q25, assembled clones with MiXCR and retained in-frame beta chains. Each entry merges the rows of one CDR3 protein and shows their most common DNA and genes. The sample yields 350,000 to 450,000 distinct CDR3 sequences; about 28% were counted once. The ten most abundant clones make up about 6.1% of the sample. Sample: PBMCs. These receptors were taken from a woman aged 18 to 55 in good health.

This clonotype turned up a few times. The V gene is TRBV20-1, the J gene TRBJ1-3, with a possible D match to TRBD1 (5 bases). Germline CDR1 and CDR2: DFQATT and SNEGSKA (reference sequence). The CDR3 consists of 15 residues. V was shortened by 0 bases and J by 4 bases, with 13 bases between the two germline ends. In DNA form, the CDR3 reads TGCAGTGCTAGAGATCCCGTCCAGGGAGGAAACACCATATATTTT. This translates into CSARDPVQGGNTIYF.

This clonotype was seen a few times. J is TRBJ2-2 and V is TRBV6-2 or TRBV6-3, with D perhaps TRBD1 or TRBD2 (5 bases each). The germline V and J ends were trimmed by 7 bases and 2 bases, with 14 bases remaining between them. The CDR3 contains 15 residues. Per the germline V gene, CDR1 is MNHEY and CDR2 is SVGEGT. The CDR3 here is CASIRVGTNTGELFF. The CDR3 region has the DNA TGTGCCAGCATAAGGGTCGGGACCAACACCGGGGAGCTGTTTTTT.

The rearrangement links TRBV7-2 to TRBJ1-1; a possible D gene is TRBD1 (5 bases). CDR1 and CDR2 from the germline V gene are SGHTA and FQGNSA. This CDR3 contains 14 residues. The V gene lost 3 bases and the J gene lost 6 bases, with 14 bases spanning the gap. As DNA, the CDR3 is TGTGCCAGCAGCTTCCAGCTTCTGGGACCTGAAGCTTTCTTT. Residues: CASSFQLLGPEAFF.

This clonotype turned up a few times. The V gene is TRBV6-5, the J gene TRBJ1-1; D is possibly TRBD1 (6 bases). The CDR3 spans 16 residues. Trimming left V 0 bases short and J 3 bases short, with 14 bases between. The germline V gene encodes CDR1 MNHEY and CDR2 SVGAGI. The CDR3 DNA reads TGTGCCAGCAGTTACTCCGGGACAAACCTTTACACTGAAGCTTTCTTT. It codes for CASSYSGTNLYTEAFF.

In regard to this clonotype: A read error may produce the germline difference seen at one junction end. The CDR3 here is CSVNTYQETQCF. CDR3 coding DNA: TGCAGCGTTAACACGTACCAAGAGACCCAGTGCTTC. The genes are TRBV29-1 and TRBJ2-5; D is uncertain. CDR3 length equals 12 residues. CDR1 SQVTM and CDR2 ANQGSEA come from the germline V gene.

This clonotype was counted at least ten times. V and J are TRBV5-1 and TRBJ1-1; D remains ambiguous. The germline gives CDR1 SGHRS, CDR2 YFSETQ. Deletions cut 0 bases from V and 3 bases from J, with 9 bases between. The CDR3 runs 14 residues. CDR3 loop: CASSLGYGDTEAFF. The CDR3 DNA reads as TGCGCCAGCAGCTTGGGTTACGGGGACACTGAAGCTTTCTTT.

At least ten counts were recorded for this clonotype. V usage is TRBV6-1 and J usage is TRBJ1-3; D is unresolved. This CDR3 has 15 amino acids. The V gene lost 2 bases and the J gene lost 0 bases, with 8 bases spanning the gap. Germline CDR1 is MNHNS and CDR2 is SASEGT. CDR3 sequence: CASSEQAYSGNTIYF. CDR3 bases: TGTGCCAGCAGTGAACAGGCATACTCTGGAAACACCATATATTTT.

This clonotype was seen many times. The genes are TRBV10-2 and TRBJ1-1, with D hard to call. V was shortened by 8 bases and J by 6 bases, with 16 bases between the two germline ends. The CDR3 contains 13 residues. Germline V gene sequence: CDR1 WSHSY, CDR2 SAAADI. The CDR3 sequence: CASAGAAGSEAFF. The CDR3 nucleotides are TGCGCCAGCGCGGGCGCGGCAGGCTCTGAAGCTTTCTTT.

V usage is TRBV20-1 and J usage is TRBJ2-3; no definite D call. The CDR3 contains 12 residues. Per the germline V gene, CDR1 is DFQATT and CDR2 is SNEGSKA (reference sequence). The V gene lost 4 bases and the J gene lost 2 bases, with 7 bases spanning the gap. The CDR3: CSANPLTDTQYF. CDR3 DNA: TGCAGTGCTAACCCGCTCACAGATACGCAGTATTTT.

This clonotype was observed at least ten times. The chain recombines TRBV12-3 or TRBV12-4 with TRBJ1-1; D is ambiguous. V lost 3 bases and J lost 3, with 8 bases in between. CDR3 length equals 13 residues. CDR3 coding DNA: TGTGCCAGCAGTTTCGGAGAACACACTGAAGCTTTCTTT. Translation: CASSFGEHTEAFF.

The CDR3 protein is CASSQRTGGSEAFF. The CDR3 DNA follows: TGTGCCAGCAGCCAACGGACAGGGGGTAGTGAAGCTTTCTTT. V and J are TRBV3-1 and TRBJ1-1; TRBD1 aligns across 10 bases. The CDR3 is made up of 14 amino acids. CDR1 and CDR2 (germline): LGHDT, YNNKEL (reference sequence). The V gene end was trimmed by 2 bases and the J gene end by 7 bases; junction bases not matched to a gene: 4.

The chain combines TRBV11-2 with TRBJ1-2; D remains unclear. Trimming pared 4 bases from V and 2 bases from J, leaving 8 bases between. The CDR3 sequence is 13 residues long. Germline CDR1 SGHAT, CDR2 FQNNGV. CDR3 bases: TGTGCCAGCAGCTGGAGGACGAACTATGGCTACACCTTC. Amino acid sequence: CASSWRTNYGYTF.

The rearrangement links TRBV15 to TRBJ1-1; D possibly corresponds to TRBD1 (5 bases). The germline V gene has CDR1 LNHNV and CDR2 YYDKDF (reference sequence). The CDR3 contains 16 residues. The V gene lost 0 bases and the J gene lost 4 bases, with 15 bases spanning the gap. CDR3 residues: CATSREVGHAATEAFF. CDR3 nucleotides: TGTGCCACCAGCAGAGAAGTAGGACACGCCGCCACTGAAGCTTTCTTT.

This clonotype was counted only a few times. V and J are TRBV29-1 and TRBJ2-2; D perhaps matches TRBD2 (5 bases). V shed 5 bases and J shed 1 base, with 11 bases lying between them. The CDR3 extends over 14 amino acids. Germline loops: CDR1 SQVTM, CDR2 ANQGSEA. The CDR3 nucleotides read TGCAGCGTTCGGATCGGGGTGAACACCGGGGAGCTGTTTTTT. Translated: CSVRIGVNTGELFF.

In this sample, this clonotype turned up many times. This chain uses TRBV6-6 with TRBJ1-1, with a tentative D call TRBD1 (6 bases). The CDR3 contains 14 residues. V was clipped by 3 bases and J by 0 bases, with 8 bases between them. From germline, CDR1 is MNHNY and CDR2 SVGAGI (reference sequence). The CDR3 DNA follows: TGTGCCAGCAGTTATACAGGGCTGAACACTGAAGCTTTCTTT. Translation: CASSYTGLNTEAFF.

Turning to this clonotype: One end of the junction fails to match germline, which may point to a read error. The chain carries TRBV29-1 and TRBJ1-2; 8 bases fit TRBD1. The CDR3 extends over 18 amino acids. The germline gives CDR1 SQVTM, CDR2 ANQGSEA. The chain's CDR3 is CRVDAPPDRDQTNYGYTF. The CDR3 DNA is TGCAGAGTTGATGCCCCCCCGGACAGGGACCAAACTAACTATGGCTACACCTTC.

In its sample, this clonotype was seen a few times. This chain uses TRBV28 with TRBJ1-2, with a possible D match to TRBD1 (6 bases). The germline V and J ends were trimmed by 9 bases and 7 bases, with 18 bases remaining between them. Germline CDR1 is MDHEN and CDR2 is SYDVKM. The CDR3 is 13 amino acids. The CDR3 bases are TGTGCCAGTTTAACAGGGAATAAGGCTGGCTACACCTTC. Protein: CASLTGNKAGYTF.

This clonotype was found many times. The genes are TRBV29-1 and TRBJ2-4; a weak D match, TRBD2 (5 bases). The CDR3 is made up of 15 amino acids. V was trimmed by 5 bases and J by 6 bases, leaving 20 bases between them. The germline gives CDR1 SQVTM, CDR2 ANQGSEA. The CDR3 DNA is TGCAGCGTTCGTTGGGCGTTAGGAGGAGGAAACATTCAGTACTTC. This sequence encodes CSVRWALGGGNIQYF.

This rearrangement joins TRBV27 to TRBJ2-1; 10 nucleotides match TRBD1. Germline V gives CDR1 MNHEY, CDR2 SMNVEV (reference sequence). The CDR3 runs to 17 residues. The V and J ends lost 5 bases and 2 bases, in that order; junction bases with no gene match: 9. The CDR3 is CASSPKTGGVPYNEQFF. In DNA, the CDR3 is TGTGCCAGCAGTCCAAAGACAGGGGGCGTCCCCTACAATGAGCAGTTCTTC.

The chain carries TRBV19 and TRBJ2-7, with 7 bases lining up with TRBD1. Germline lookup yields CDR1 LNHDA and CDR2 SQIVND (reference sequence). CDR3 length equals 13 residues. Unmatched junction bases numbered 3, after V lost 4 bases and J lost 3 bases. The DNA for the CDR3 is TGTGCCAGTAGTAGGGGACAGCGCTACGAGCAGTACTTC. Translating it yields CASSRGQRYEQYF.

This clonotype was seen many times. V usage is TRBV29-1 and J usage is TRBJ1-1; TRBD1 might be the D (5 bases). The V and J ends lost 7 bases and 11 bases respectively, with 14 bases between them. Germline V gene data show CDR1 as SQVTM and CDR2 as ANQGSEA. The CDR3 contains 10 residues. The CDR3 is CSARSGEAFF. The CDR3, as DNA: TGCAGCGCACGATCGGGGGAGGCTTTCTTT. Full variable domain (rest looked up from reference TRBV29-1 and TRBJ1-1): SAVISQKPSRDICQRGTSLTIQCQVDSQVTMMFWYRQQPGQSLTLIATANQGSEATYESGFVIDKFPISRPNLTFSTLTVSNMSPEDSSIYLCSARSGEAFFGQGTRLTVV.